The entry below gives a single T cell receptor (beta chain) sequence along with its context. Regions amplified from RNA transcripts were the TCR beta CDR3 regions. The TCR CDR3 was amplified in a first-round RT-PCR using the HTBI primer set. MiXCR was run by TCRdb on the multiplex PCR reads, yielding one entry per CDR3 protein. The repertoire includes approximately 870,000 distinct CDR3 sequences, approximately 40% of them detected once, and about 9% sits in the top ten. These data belong to a study of T cells in Graves' hyperthyroidism and ophthalmopathy. V was shortened by 7 bases and J by 2 bases, with 9 bases between the two germline ends. Per germline, CDR1 LNHDA and CDR2 SQIVND (reference sequence). The CDR3 consists of 12 residues. Diagnoses rested on clinical symptoms, serum thyroxine and TRAb, thyroid ultrasound and orbital computed tomography. PBMCs were collected from a roughly 9.7 ml volume of fresh peripheral blood.

This clonotype originated in a man aged 18 to 35 with Graves' hyperthyroidism. What was sequenced was blood. This sequence joins TRBV19 and TRBJ2-7; D unresolved. The CDR3 reads CASTSDTYEQYF. CDR3 DNA: TGTGCCAGTACATCTGACACCTACGAGCAGTACTTC.